Listed here are 22 T cell receptor beta chains from one sample, sequenced in a study of blood T cell repertoires in COVID-19 (dated by TCRdb to about 2020). Library prep was done by the immunoSEQ multiplex PCR assay. The source is immuneACCESS, and TCRdb retained only in-frame sequences with V and J called. Part of the clones is not carried over; for the studies checked, unresolved V genes explain less than half of this, and the remainder is unexplained. The sample data list fewer than 30,000 clones, and around 61% of these were observed just once. Roughly 8% of the sample lies in the top ten. Sequences were obtained from peripheral blood. The receptors stem from a man aged 55 to 70 with active or convalescent COVID-19.

This chain uses TRBV30 with TRBJ1-1, with 8 bases matching TRBD1. The CDR3 spans 18 residues. Trimming at V came to 2 bases and at J to 0 bases, leaving 14 bases not matched to a gene. In germline, CDR1 is GTSNPN, CDR2 SVGIG (reference sequence). CDR3 sequence: CAWSKWTGPGGLNTEAFF. The CDR3 bases are TGTGCCTGGAGTAAATGGACAGGGCCAGGCGGTTTGAACACTGAAGCTTTCTTT.

The sample holds a few counts of this clone. The chain carries TRBV7-9 and TRBJ1-1; the D gene is possibly TRBD1 (5 bases). Trimming cost V 5 bases and J 4 bases, with 11 bases left between them. The CDR3 is made up of 13 amino acids. Per germline, CDR1 SEHNR and CDR2 FQNEAQ (reference sequence). CDR3 sequence (DNA): TGTGCCAGCAGCGGGACTCTCGTCACTGAAGCTTTCTTT. Residues: CASSGTLVTEAFF.

The genes are TRBV10-3 and TRBJ1-3; D is unresolved. The CDR3 extends over 15 amino acids. Per germline, CDR1 ENHRY and CDR2 SYGVKD. The V and J ends lost 3 bases and 0 bases respectively, with 9 bases between them. The CDR3 coding sequence is TGTGCCATCAGTGAACGTGGGAGCTCTGGAAACACCATATATTTT. It codes for CAISERGSSGNTIYF.

The rearrangement joins TRBV5-1 to TRBJ2-6, with D possibly matching TRBD2 (6 bases). The ends were cut back, 4 bases at V and 0 bases at J, with 26 bases in the middle. Germline V CDR1 and CDR2: SGHRS, YFSETQ. The CDR3 covers 21 residues. The DNA for the CDR3 is TGCGCCAGCAGCGAGAGTTCAAAGTCTGTGCGGGATCACTCTGGGGCCAACGTCCTGACTTTC. Protein product: CASSESSKSVRDHSGANVLTF.

The V and J genes are TRBV7-9 and TRBJ2-3; D call uncertain. The CDR3 is 14 residues long. Germline lookup yields CDR1 SEHNR and CDR2 FQNEAQ (reference sequence). The V gene lost 4 bases and the J gene lost 0 bases, with 8 bases spanning the gap. Here the CDR3 reads CASSSGGSTDTQYF. Here the CDR3 DNA reads TGTGCCAGCAGCTCCGGCGGAAGCACAGATACGCAGTATTTT.

This clone has just a few counts. The chain is built from TRBV7-8 and TRBJ1-1; a weak D match, TRBD1 (5 bases). V was shortened by 2 bases and J by 7 bases, with 14 bases between the two germline ends. From germline, CDR1 is SGHVS and CDR2 FQNEAQ. The CDR3 is 14 amino acids. The CDR3 region has the DNA TGTGCCAGCAGCTTATGGCGGGGGTACGGTGAAGCTTTCTTT. It yields the protein CASSLWRGYGEAFF.

The chain combines TRBV21-1 with TRBJ2-7; TRBD1, the table's D call, was not compared with the DNA. TRBV21-1 is noted as a pseudogene. The CDR3 has 16 amino acids. The CDR3 DNA follows: TGTGCCAGCAGCAATGGGGAGGGACAGGGGGGCAACGAGCAGTACTTC. Translation gives CASSNGEGQGGNEQYF.

J is TRBJ1-1 and V is TRBV12-5; D perhaps matches TRBD1 (5 bases). Germline CDR1 and CDR2: LGHNT and FRNRAP. Trimming removed 6 bases at V and 1 base at J, with 12 bases between. This CDR3 has 14 amino acids. CDR3 nucleotides: TGTGCTAGTGGCTATTCTGACAGGAACACTGAAGCTTTCTTT. It specifies CASGYSDRNTEAFF.

This sequence joins TRBV15 and TRBJ1-1; 7 bases fit TRBD1. V trimming: 1 base; J trimming: 4 bases; junction bases outside the gene matches: 15. The CDR3 sequence is 18 residues long. CDR1 is LNHNV and CDR2 is YYDKDF in the germline V gene (reference sequence). The CDR3, as DNA: TGTGCCACCAGCAGAGCATTCCCTACGCAGGGGGTTCTCACTGAAGCTTTCTTT. This gives the protein CATSRAFPTQGVLTEAFF.

The chain employs TRBV18 and TRBJ2-2; 8 nucleotides match TRBD1. The CDR3 runs 16 residues. CDR1 is KGHSH and CDR2 is LQKENI in the germline V gene. V lost 3 bases and J lost 2; bases outside the gene matches: 5. CDR3 residues: CASSPRDRSNTGELFF. The DNA for the CDR3 is TGTGCCAGCTCACCTCGGGACAGGTCCAACACCGGGGAGCTGTTTTTT.

The J gene is TRBJ2-7, the V gene TRBV30, with D perhaps matching TRBD1 (5 bases). Germline-derived CDR1 and CDR2 are GTSNPN and SVGIG (reference sequence). The CDR3 has 13 amino acids. Deletions cut 0 bases from V and 4 bases from J, with 10 bases between. The CDR3 is CAWSVGQGYEQYF. The CDR3, as DNA: TGTGCCTGGAGTGTTGGGCAGGGTTACGAGCAGTACTTC.

This chain links TRBV6-5 with TRBJ2-7; 8 bases map to TRBD1. Germline V gene lookup returns CDR1 MNHEY and CDR2 SVGAGI. CDR3 length: 14 amino acids. V was pared by 5 bases and J by 3 bases, with 6 bases of the junction left unmatched. The CDR3, as DNA: TGTGCCAGCAGTCACCAGGGGGCGGGCTACGAGCAGTACTTC. This translates into CASSHQGAGYEQYF.

This chain uses TRBV27 with TRBJ2-7; D may be TRBD1 (6 bases). This CDR3 is 16 amino acids long. Germline CDR1 MNHEY, CDR2 SMNVEV (reference sequence). Between the trimmed V and J ends, which lost 5 bases and 0 bases, there was a span of 17 bases. In DNA form, the CDR3 reads TGTGCCAGCAGTGCCACATGGACAGCCTTCTCCTACGAGCAGTACTTC. This sequence encodes CASSATWTAFSYEQYF.

This rearrangement joins TRBV5-1 to TRBJ2-3; TRBD2 matches at 7 bases. Losses at the gene ends were 4 bases for V and 3 bases for J; bases not matched to a gene: 8. The CDR3 runs 15 residues. Germline CDR1 and CDR2: SGHRS and YFSETQ. The CDR3 DNA is TGCGCCAGCAGCAATCGAGCGGGACTTACAGATACGCAGTATTTT. Its protein product is CASSNRAGLTDTQYF.

The chain combines TRBV6-6 with TRBJ1-5; a possible D gene is TRBD1 (5 bases). Trimming cost V 5 bases and J 9 bases, with 14 bases left between them. This CDR3 region has 13 residues. Germline CDR1 MNHNY, CDR2 SVGAGI (reference sequence). The CDR3 coding sequence is TGTGCCAGCAGTCCGGACAAGCCAGCGCCCCAGCATTTT. This sequence encodes CASSPDKPAPQHF.

The rearrangement joins TRBV9 to TRBJ1-3; unclear D gene. Germline lookup yields CDR1 SGDLS and CDR2 YYNGEE. This CDR3 spans 15 amino acids. Trimming pared 0 bases from V and 1 base from J, leaving 8 bases between. The DNA of the CDR3 is TGTGCCAGCAGCGTAGGGGGAGGGTCTGGAAACACCATATATTTT. Protein: CASSVGGGSGNTIYF.

CDR3 sequence: CASSQLVPGQGANYGYTF. In DNA, the CDR3 is TGCGCCAGCAGCCAACTAGTCCCGGGACAGGGGGCAAACTATGGCTACACCTTC. V usage is TRBV4-1 and J usage is TRBJ1-2; 12 nucleotides line up with TRBD1. CDR1 MGHRA and CDR2 YSYEKL come from the germline V gene. The CDR3 sequence is 18 residues long. V lost 2 bases, J lost 2 bases, and 9 bases stayed unmatched.

This chain uses TRBV27 with TRBJ1-5; no definite D call. The CDR3 contains 13 residues. Trimming removed 6 bases at V and 1 base at J, with 7 bases between. From germline, CDR1 is MNHEY and CDR2 SMNVEV (reference sequence). The CDR3 nucleotides read TGTGCCAGCAGCTATTACAGCAATCAGCCCCAGCATTTT. Its translation: CASSYYSNQPQHF.

J is TRBJ1-1 and V is TRBV30; 7 bases agree with TRBD1. CDR3 length: 14 amino acids. Germline-derived CDR1 and CDR2 are GTSNPN and SVGIG (reference sequence). J was trimmed by 4 bases and V by 4 bases; bases with no gene match: 9. CDR3 DNA: TGTGCCTGGACCCGAGGGGACAGTTTCACTGAAGCTTTCTTT. It translates to CAWTRGDSFTEAFF.

The chain joins TRBV4-2 to TRBJ1-2, with D tentatively TRBD1 (5 bases). V was shortened by 0 bases and J by 8 bases, with 10 bases between the two germline ends. This CDR3 has 13 amino acids. From germline, CDR1 is LGHNA and CDR2 YNFKEQ. Written as DNA, the CDR3 is TGTGCCAGCAGCCAAGATCGCGGGGGGGGCTACACCTTC. This gives the protein CASSQDRGGGYTF.

This chain links TRBV19 with TRBJ1-2; no definite D call. Trimming stripped 6 bases from V and 6 bases from J, with 14 bases between. This CDR3 is 13 amino acids long. In germline, CDR1 is LNHDA, CDR2 SQIVND (reference sequence). In DNA, the CDR3 is TGTGCCAGTAGCCCTCAGGTCGCTCATGGCTACACCTTC. Translated, it gives CASSPQVAHGYTF.

The chain joins TRBV10-3 to TRBJ2-1; 15 bases are a match to TRBD2. This CDR3 comprises 17 residues. V shed 4 bases, J shed 4 bases, and the junction held 5 bases outside the gene matches. Germline CDR1 ENHRY, CDR2 SYGVKD. CDR3 sequence reads: CAISGRTSGGGYNEQFF. The DNA for the CDR3 is TGTGCCATCAGTGGACGGACTAGCGGGGGGGGGTACAATGAGCAGTTCTTC.